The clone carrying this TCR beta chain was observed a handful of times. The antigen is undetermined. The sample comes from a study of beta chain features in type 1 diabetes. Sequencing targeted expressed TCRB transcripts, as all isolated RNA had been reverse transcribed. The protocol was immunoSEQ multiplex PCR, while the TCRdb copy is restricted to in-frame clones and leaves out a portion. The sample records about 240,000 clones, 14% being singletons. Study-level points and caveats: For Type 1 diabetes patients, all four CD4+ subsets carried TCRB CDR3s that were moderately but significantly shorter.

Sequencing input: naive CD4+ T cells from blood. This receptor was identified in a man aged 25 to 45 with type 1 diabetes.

The CDR3 reads CASSRRETQYF. The CDR3 DNA reads TGTGCCAGCTCCCGCCGGGAGACCCAGTACTTC. The rearrangement links TRBV6-5 to TRBJ2-5; D is unresolved. From germline, CDR1 is MNHEY and CDR2 SVGAGI. This CDR3 spans 11 amino acids. Trimming cost V 8 bases and J 5 bases, with 9 bases left between them.